Listed here are 31 T cell receptor beta chains from one sample, sequenced in a study of blood T cell repertoires in COVID-19. Libraries were prepared by immunoSEQ multiplex PCR; TCRdb keeps only in-frame clonotypes and omits some of them. The sample includes roughly 140,000 clones, 84% of them seen just once. The sequenced sample was peripheral blood. The source of these receptors is a woman of 80 years or more in a cohort sampled during active or convalescent COVID-19.

The chain uses TRBV6-2 or TRBV6-3 and TRBJ1-2, with D perhaps TRBD1 (5 bases). This CDR3 contains 17 residues. V lost 4 bases and J lost 1, with 19 bases in between. From germline, CDR1 is MNHEY and CDR2 SVGEGT. The CDR3 is CASSFSFTGLVNYGYTF. The CDR3 DNA follows: TGTGCCAGCAGTTTCTCCTTTACAGGATTGGTTAACTATGGCTACACCTTC.

The gene calls are TRBV4-1 and TRBJ1-2; D gene uncertain. Germline V lookup: CDR1 MGHRA, CDR2 YSYEKL. The CDR3 contains 14 residues. V was shortened by 6 bases and J by 1 base, with 12 bases between the two germline ends. CDR3 DNA sequence: TGCGCCAGCAGAAATGAGGGTCTTAACTATGGCTACACCTTC. It translates to CASRNEGLNYGYTF.

The chain has TRBV12-3 or TRBV12-4 and TRBJ2-3, with TRBD1 as a possible D gene (5 bases). The V and J ends lost 5 bases and 2 bases respectively, with 8 bases between them. The CDR3 is 13 residues long. The CDR3 region is CASSQGSTDTQYF. In nucleotides, the CDR3 is TGTGCCAGCAGTCAGGGTTCCACAGATACGCAGTATTTT.

V is TRBV20-1 and J is TRBJ2-4; 10 positions agree with TRBD2. CDR1 is DFQATT and CDR2 is SNEGSKA in the germline V gene (reference sequence). The junction had 2 bases not matched to a gene; V was cut back by 3 bases and J by 0 bases. The CDR3 has 15 amino acids. CDR3 sequence (DNA): TGCAGTGCTAGTAGCGGGGGGAAAGCCAAAAACATTCAGTACTTC. It translates to CSASSGGKAKNIQYF.

The CDR3 bases are TGTGCCAGCAGTTTCTTGAACTATGGCTACACCTTC. It codes for CASSFLNYGYTF. This chain uses TRBV28 with TRBJ1-2; the D is unclear. Germline lookup yields CDR1 MDHEN and CDR2 SYDVKM. V lost 3 bases to trimming and J lost 2 bases, with 4 bases between them. CDR3 size: 12 residues.

The chain couples TRBV28 to TRBJ1-1, with D unresolved. The V and J ends lost 6 bases and 1 base respectively, with 12 bases between them. The CDR3 runs to 14 residues. CDR1 is MDHEN and CDR2 is SYDVKM in the germline V gene. As DNA, the CDR3 is TGTGCCAGCAGAGCACAGCTACCGAACACTGAAGCTTTCTTT. Translated: CASRAQLPNTEAFF.

The sample holds a few counts of this clone. The chain combines TRBV27 with TRBJ1-6; D not certain. V was pared by 3 bases and J by 7 bases, with 7 bases between. The CDR3 is 13 residues long. Germline lookup yields CDR1 MNHEY and CDR2 SMNVEV (reference sequence). CDR3 sequence reads: CASSFNYNSPLHF. In DNA, the CDR3 is TGTGCCAGCAGTTTCAACTACAATTCACCCCTCCACTTT.

This chain connects TRBV5-5 to TRBJ2-1; D gene uncertain. Trimming pared 3 bases from V and 0 bases from J, leaving 13 bases between. The CDR3 contains 16 residues. Germline CDR1 and CDR2: SGHKS and YYEKEE (reference sequence). The CDR3 DNA sequence: TGTGCCAGCAGCTCCTCGGTCCCGAGCTCCTACAATGAGCAGTTCTTC. This sequence encodes CASSSSVPSSYNEQFF.

The V gene is TRBV15, the J gene TRBJ2-3; tentatively, D is TRBD1 (5 bases). Germline assignment: CDR1 LNHNV and CDR2 YYDKDF (reference sequence). This CDR3 comprises 15 residues. Trimming stripped 0 bases from V and 4 bases from J, with 11 bases between. This CDR3 reads CATSRDRARADTQYF. The CDR3 DNA sequence: TGTGCCACCAGCAGAGATCGGGCCAGGGCAGATACGCAGTATTTT.

This rearrangement joins TRBV7-2 to TRBJ2-7, with 7 nucleotides matching TRBD2. With V trimmed by 5 bases and J by 3 bases, 10 bases remained unmatched. The CDR3 has 15 amino acids. In germline, CDR1 is SGHTA, CDR2 FQGNSA. CDR3 DNA: TGTGCCAGCAGCCCGCAGCGGGACCTCCACTACGAGCAGTACGTC. It yields the protein CASSPQRDLHYEQYV.

The chain combines TRBV7-9 with TRBJ1-1, with D perhaps matching TRBD1 (5 bases). Germline V lookup: CDR1 SEHNR, CDR2 FQNEAQ (reference sequence). The V end lost 2 bases, the J end lost 6 bases, and 7 bases lay between the germline ends. The CDR3 runs to 12 residues. As DNA, the CDR3 is TGTGCCAGCAGCTTATTGGGGCCTGAAGCTTTCTTT. Protein sequence: CASSLLGPEAFF.

The CDR3 spells CASNYQQNTEAFF. The CDR3 nucleotides read TGTGCCAGTAACTACCAACAGAACACTGAAGCTTTCTTT. The chain has TRBV19 and TRBJ1-1, with unresolved D. CDR3 length equals 13 residues. V dropped 7 bases and J dropped 1 base, with 10 bases sitting between them. Germline V gives CDR1 LNHDA, CDR2 SQIVND (reference sequence).

This chain uses TRBV3-1 (or the pseudogene TRBV3-2) with TRBJ1-2; the D is unclear. Trimming left V 4 bases short and J 1 base short, with 16 bases between. CDR3 length: 16 residues. Per the germline V gene, CDR1 is LGHDT and CDR2 is YNNKEL (reference sequence). CDR3: CASSPTAVGRNYGYTF. For the CDR3, the DNA is TGTGCCAGCAGCCCCACCGCCGTGGGCCGTAACTATGGCTACACCTTC.

V usage is TRBV5-8 and J usage is TRBJ2-5; 10 bases line up with TRBD2. With 4 bases clipped from V and 3 bases from J, the junction kept 9 bases outside the gene matches. Germline V lookup: CDR1 SGHTS, CDR2 YDEGEE. The CDR3 has 16 amino acids. The CDR3 sequence: CASSRVRLAGEETQYF. The CDR3 region has the DNA TGTGCCAGCAGCCGAGTGCGTCTAGCGGGGGAAGAGACCCAGTACTTC.

This chain uses TRBV7-9 with TRBJ2-1; tentatively, D is TRBD2 (5 bases). Trimming took off 3 bases at V and 7 bases at J, with 13 bases between the two ends. The CDR3 loop spans 14 amino acids. CDR1 and CDR2 (germline): SEHNR, FQNEAQ (reference sequence). CDR3 amino acids: CASSFRRTPNEQFF. The CDR3 DNA sequence: TGTGCCAGCAGCTTCCGAAGGACTCCAAATGAGCAGTTCTTC.

The chain couples TRBV19 to TRBJ1-4, with 7 bases aligning to TRBD1. V shed 1 base, J shed 8 bases, and the junction held 7 bases outside the gene matches. The CDR3 runs to 15 residues. Germline values: CDR1 LNHDA, CDR2 SQIVND (reference sequence). CDR3 in amino acids: CASSIGRTGSEKLFF. The CDR3 region has the DNA TGTGCCAGTAGTATAGGGAGGACAGGATCGGAAAAACTGTTTTTT.

The genes are TRBV18 and TRBJ2-7; D gene ambiguous. Germline-derived CDR1 and CDR2 are KGHSH and LQKENI. This CDR3 contains 15 residues. The V gene lost 1 base and the J gene lost 1 base, with 11 bases spanning the gap. CDR3 coding DNA: TGTGCCAGCTCACCACTGCCAGGTGATTCCTACGAGCAGTACTTC. Translation: CASSPLPGDSYEQYF.

This clone was found once. This chain uses TRBV3-1 (or the pseudogene TRBV3-2) with TRBJ1-3; D unresolved. Trimming shortened V by 4 bases and J by 6 bases, and 7 bases separated the two germline ends. This CDR3 contains 12 residues. Germline V gene sequence: CDR1 LGHDT, CDR2 YNNKEL (reference sequence). Written as DNA, the CDR3 is TGTGCCAGCAGCCCTGGGCAAAACACCATATATTTT. This codes for CASSPGQNTIYF.

The CDR3: CASSGGGAHYNSPLHF. The DNA for the CDR3 is TGTGCCAGTAGTGGGGGGGGAGCGCATTATAATTCACCCCTCCACTTT. The chain combines TRBV19 with TRBJ1-6; possible D gene TRBD1, 5 bases. V was trimmed by 5 bases and J by 4 bases, leaving 15 bases between them. The CDR3 is 16 residues long. Germline V gene data show CDR1 as LNHDA and CDR2 as SQIVND (reference sequence).

The chain links TRBV7-8 to TRBJ2-2; possibly TRBD2 for D (6 bases). The germline V gene encodes CDR1 SGHVS and CDR2 FQNEAQ. V lost 5 bases to trimming and J lost 2 bases, with 24 bases between them. The length of the CDR3 is 19 residues. The CDR3 DNA follows: TGTGCCAGCAGCCCTGACGAAGACCGGGACTTCTTAAACACCGGGGAGCTGTTTTTT. This translates into CASSPDEDRDFLNTGELFF.

This clone was seen a few times. The chain employs TRBV5-1 and TRBJ2-3; tentative D call: TRBD1 (5 bases). V dropped 3 bases and J dropped 2 bases, with 19 bases sitting between them. Germline V lookup: CDR1 SGHRS, CDR2 YFSETQ. The CDR3 has 17 amino acids. In nucleotides, the CDR3 is TGCGCCAGCAGCTCGCTAGGGGCGAGCGCGATCACAGATACGCAGTATTTT. It codes for CASSSLGASAITDTQYF.

A few counts support this clone. The chain joins TRBV5-1 to TRBJ2-5; TRBD1 is a possible D gene (6 bases). Germline V lookup: CDR1 SGHRS, CDR2 YFSETQ. V was clipped by 4 bases and J by 2 bases, with 9 bases between them. The length of the CDR3 is 13 residues. The CDR3 DNA reads TGCGCCAGCAGCGGAGGACAGCAAGAGACCCAGTACTTC. Its translation is CASSGGQQETQYF.

The chain couples TRBV6-5 to TRBJ1-1; 10 positions agree with TRBD1. After removal of 6 bases from V and 4 bases from J, the junction contained 8 bases not matched to a gene. Germline CDR1 is MNHEY and CDR2 is SVGAGI. This CDR3 has 15 residues. CDR3 region: CASRGGTGVSTEAFF. CDR3 sequence (DNA): TGTGCCAGCAGGGGGGGGACAGGGGTGAGCACTGAAGCTTTCTTT.

The rearrangement joins TRBV4-2 to TRBJ1-2; D is undetermined. The V end was cut by 0 bases, the J end by 7 bases, with 18 bases between. The CDR3 sequence is 16 residues long. Germline CDR1 and CDR2: LGHNA and YNFKEQ. The CDR3 nucleotides are TGTGCCAGCAGCCAAGAAGAAGCCCCCCGCCGTGGTGGCTACACCTTC. Translated, it gives CASSQEEAPRRGGYTF.

This chain uses TRBV6-2 or TRBV6-3 with TRBJ2-3, with 9 bases lining up with TRBD2. The CDR3 contains 16 residues. V dropped 0 bases and J dropped 6; count of bases not matched to a gene: 7. Germline V gene data show CDR1 as MNHEY and CDR2 as SVGEGT. CDR3 residues: CASSYSAGGPGDTQYF. For the CDR3, the DNA is TGTGCCAGCAGTTACTCGGCGGGGGGGCCGGGGGATACGCAGTATTTT.

This sequence joins TRBV5-1 and TRBJ2-3, with D possibly TRBD2 on 6 matching bases. The V end lost 0 bases, the J end lost 4 bases, and 12 bases lay between the germline ends. Germline-derived CDR1 and CDR2 are SGHRS and YFSETQ. There are 15 residues in the CDR3. The CDR3 region is CASSLGDSSSDTQYF. The CDR3 DNA reads as TGCGCCAGCAGCTTGGGGGACTCTTCATCAGATACGCAGTATTTT.

This rearrangement joins TRBV29-1 to TRBJ2-1; TRBD2 matches 9 bases. Germline CDR1 is SQVTM and CDR2 is ANQGSEA. The CDR3 totals 14 residues. V lost 2 bases and J lost 7; bases outside the gene matches: 6. The CDR3 bases are TGCAGCGTTGAACGGCGGGGGGGCCGGAATGAGCAGTTCTTC. It translates to CSVERRGGRNEQFF.

The chain joins TRBV18 to TRBJ2-7, with D perhaps TRBD2 (5 bases). Germline V gene sequence: CDR1 KGHSH, CDR2 LQKENI. V was cut by 6 bases and J by 6 bases, with 15 bases left in between. The CDR3 is 13 amino acids. The CDR3 loop reads CASSVGVLGEQYV. In DNA form, the CDR3 reads TGTGCCAGCTCCGTCGGGGTTCTCGGCGAGCAGTACGTC.

DNA of the CDR3: TGCGCCAGCAGCCCCGGGGGCAGGGGGCACTATGGCTACACCTTC. Translation: CASSPGGRGHYGYTF. The chain joins TRBV4-1 to TRBJ1-2; 8 bases agree with TRBD1. The length of the CDR3 is 15 residues. The ends lost 4 bases at V and 3 bases at J; junction bases unmatched: 7. Germline V gene data show CDR1 as MGHRA and CDR2 as YSYEKL.

V is TRBV4-2 and J is TRBJ1-6; 11 positions match TRBD1. The CDR3 is made up of 15 amino acids. Germline V gives CDR1 LGHNA, CDR2 YNFKEQ. The J segment lost 10 bases and the V segment lost 1 base, leaving 3 bases of the junction unmatched. DNA for the CDR3: TGTGCCAGCAGCCAAGCGGGACAGGGGGTCTCACCCCTCCACTTT. Translating gives CASSQAGQGVSPLHF.

V and J are TRBV12-3 or TRBV12-4 and TRBJ1-1, with D tentatively TRBD1 (5 bases). The CDR3 is made up of 13 amino acids. V lost 6 bases to trimming and J lost 3 bases, with 11 bases between them. CDR3 coding DNA: TGTGCCAGCAGCCCAACCAGGGACACTGAAGCTTTCTTT. It is translated as CASSPTRDTEAFF.